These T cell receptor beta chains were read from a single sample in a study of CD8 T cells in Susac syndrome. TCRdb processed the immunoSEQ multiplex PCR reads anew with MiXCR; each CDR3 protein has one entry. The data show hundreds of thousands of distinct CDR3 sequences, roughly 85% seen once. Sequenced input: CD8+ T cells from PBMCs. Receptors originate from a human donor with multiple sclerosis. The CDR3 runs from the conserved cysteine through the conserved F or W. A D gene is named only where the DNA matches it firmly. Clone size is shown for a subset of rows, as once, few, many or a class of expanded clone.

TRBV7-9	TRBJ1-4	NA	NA	CASSLGPGGLATNEKLFF	TGTGCCAGCAGCTTGGGGCCCGGGGGGCTGGCAACTAATGAAAAACTGTTTTTT
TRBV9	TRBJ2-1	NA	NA	CASSVGDDNEQFF	TGTGCCAGCAGCGTAGGTGACGACAATGAGCAGTTCTTC
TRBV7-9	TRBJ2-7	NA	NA	CASSSTHRGTPNYEQYF	TGTGCCAGCAGCTCCACTCACCGGGGGACACCGAATTACGAGCAGTACTTC
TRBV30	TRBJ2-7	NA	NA	CAWRTGHPYEQYF	TGTGCCTGGAGGACGGGACACCCCTACGAGCAGTACTTC
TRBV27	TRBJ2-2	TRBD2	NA	CASSLFAGTSGPTGELFF	TGTGCCAGCAGTTTATTCGCCGGGACTAGCGGGCCCACCGGGGAGCTGTTTTTT
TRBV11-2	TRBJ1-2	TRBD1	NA	CASSRAGQGPANYGYTF	TGTGCCAGCAGCCGAGCGGGACAGGGCCCAGCTAACTATGGCTACACCTTC
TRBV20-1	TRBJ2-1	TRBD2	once	CSARQLTSGRFNEQFF	TGCAGTGCTAGACAGCTAACTAGCGGGAGATTCAATGAGCAGTTCTTC
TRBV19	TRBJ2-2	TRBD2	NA	CASKRGGSEYTGELFF	TGTGCCAGTAAGAGAGGCGGGAGCGAGTACACCGGGGAGCTGTTTTTT
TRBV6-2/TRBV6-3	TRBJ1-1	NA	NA	CASSYKRGTGNTEAFF	TGTGCCAGCAGTTACAAGCGGGGAACGGGGAACACTGAAGCTTTCTTT
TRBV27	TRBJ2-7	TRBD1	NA	CASSSLRGPYEQYF	TGTGCCAGCAGTTCACTCAGGGGGCCTTACGAGCAGTACTTC
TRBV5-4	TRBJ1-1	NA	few	CASSGATGYTEAFF	TGTGCCAGCAGCGGCGCGACAGGCTACACTGAAGCTTTCTTT
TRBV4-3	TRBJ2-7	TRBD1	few	CASSSTLGQGVFGSYEQYF	TGCGCCAGCAGCTCTACCTTGGGACAGGGGGTTTTCGGATCCTACGAGCAGTACTTC
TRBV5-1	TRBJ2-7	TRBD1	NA	CASSYETGTGSYEQYF	TGCGCCAGCAGTTATGAAACCGGGACAGGGTCCTACGAGCAGTACTTC
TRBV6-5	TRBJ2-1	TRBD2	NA	CASSYSNSGRFDEQFF	TGTGCCAGCAGTTACTCGAACAGCGGGAGGTTCGATGAGCAGTTCTTC
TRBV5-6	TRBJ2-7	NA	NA	CASSLFGDEQYF	TGTGCCAGCAGCCTATTCGGGGACGAGCAGTACTTC
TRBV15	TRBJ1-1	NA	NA	CATSFQWSRENEAFF	TGTGCCACCAGCTTCCAGTGGTCAAGAGAAAATGAAGCTTTCTTT
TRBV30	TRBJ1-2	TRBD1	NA	CAWRVQGARGYTF	TGTGCCTGGAGGGTTCAGGGGGCGCGTGGCTACACCTTC
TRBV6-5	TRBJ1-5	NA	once	CASSYPLAGGSNQPQHF	TGTGCCAGCAGTTACCCCCTGGCGGGAGGAAGCAATCAGCCCCAGCATTTT
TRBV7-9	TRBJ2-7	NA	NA	CASSSALTEQYF	TGTGCCAGCAGCTCAGCTCTTACCGAGCAGTACTTC
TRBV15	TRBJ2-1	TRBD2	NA	CATAGLAGGPIVYNEQFF	TGTGCCACGGCAGGACTAGCGGGAGGGCCTATAGTTTACAATGAGCAGTTCTTC
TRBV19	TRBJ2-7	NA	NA	CASRPGEFYEQYF	TGTGCCAGTAGGCCAGGGGAGTTCTACGAGCAGTACTTC
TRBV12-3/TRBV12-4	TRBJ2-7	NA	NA	CASSFPQAGLYEQYF	TGTGCCAGCAGTTTCCCGCAGGCCGGCCTCTACGAGCAGTACTTC
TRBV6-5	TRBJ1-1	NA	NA	CASRKGSSRGEAFF	TGTGCCAGCCGAAAGGGGAGTAGTCGTGGGGAAGCTTTCTTT